This TCR beta chain emerged from a study of blood T cell repertoires in COVID-19. Background on the study: Sites in the United States, Italy and Spain provided acute and convalescent COVID-19 samples. T cells, B-cell-depleted T cells, or PBMCs provided the cDNA or gDNA that served as material.

From germline, CDR1 is MNHNY and CDR2 SVGAGI (reference sequence). The CDR3 contains 15 residues. Trimming cost V 5 bases and J 2 bases; bases outside gene matches: 6. Authors' analysis steps: Quantification of nucleated cells was approximated via reference gene primer amplification. Using immunoSEQ multiplex PCR, the repertoire was profiled, and TCRdb retains in-frame clones only, with some absent. V and J calls and clone size are copied from that table; D and trimming were computed from the DNA. The repertoire holds under 300,000 clones, with approximately 86% as singletons. The origin of this receptor is a woman between 70 and 85 years old with active or convalescent COVID-19. Sample: peripheral blood. The chain couples TRBV6-6 to TRBJ2-7, with 10 bases aligning to TRBD1. The CDR3 loop reads CASSGPGQGPYEQYF. CDR3 in DNA: TGTGCCAGCAGTGGACCGGGACAGGGGCCCTACGAGCAGTACTTC.